The 16 T cell receptor beta chains presented below share a single source sample, sequenced in a study of vaccination effects on CD4 cells after COVID-19. Their recognized antigens are unknown. Profiled with immunoSEQ multiplex PCR; TCRdb holds only in-frame clones, not every one. The sample lists around 24,000 clones, around 74% occurring once. The ViraFEST assay expanded antigen-specific CD4+ T cells with viral peptide pools before sequencing. Following a 10-day culture, CD4+ T cells were purified. Previously uninfected by SARS-CoV-2, the vaccine recipients also showed negative nucleocapsid antibodies. Material: CD4+ T cells from PBMCs cultured with SARS-CoV-2 spike peptides, obtained before COVID-19 vaccination. The receptors shown here come from a human donor who received a COVID-19 vaccine.

Only a few counts were recorded for this clone. V is TRBV6-2 or TRBV6-3 and J is TRBJ2-2; perhaps TRBD2 as D (6 bases). CDR3 size: 14 residues. V was pared by 4 bases and J by 6 bases, with 12 bases between. Germline CDR1 MNHEY, CDR2 SVGEGT. The CDR3: CASSSPLASGELFF. For the CDR3, the DNA is TGTGCCAGCAGTTCGCCCCTAGCGTCCGGGGAGCTGTTTTTT.

The chain carries TRBV6-4 and TRBJ1-2, with D maybe TRBD1 (5 bases). This CDR3 spans 13 amino acids. The ends were cut back, 3 bases at V and 4 bases at J, with 9 bases in the middle. The germline gives CDR1 MRHNA, CDR2 SNTAGT. This chain's CDR3 is CASSETGLYGYTF. The CDR3 nucleotides read TGTGCCAGCAGTGAAACGGGACTCTATGGCTACACCTTC.

This clone showed up just once. This sequence joins TRBV5-1 and TRBJ1-2, with 9 bases fitting TRBD1. From germline, CDR1 is SGHRS and CDR2 YFSETQ. Unmatched junction bases numbered 10, after V lost 3 bases and J lost 7 bases. The length of the CDR3 is 15 residues. The CDR3 DNA reads as TGCGCCAGCAGCTACCAGTGGGGGACAGGGTCTGGCTACACCTTC. This sequence encodes CASSYQWGTGSGYTF.

This rearrangement joins TRBV5-6 to TRBJ2-7; D might be TRBD2 (6 bases). The CDR3 loop spans 15 amino acids. Germline V gene lookup returns CDR1 SGHDT and CDR2 YYEEEE. The V gene lost 4 bases and the J gene lost 3 bases, with 17 bases spanning the gap. The CDR3 loop is CASSMGPGEIYEQYF. Here the CDR3 DNA reads TGTGCCAGCAGCATGGGTCCGGGAGAAATCTACGAGCAGTACTTC.

The rearrangement links TRBV11-2 to TRBJ2-1, with no clear D. With 1 base removed from V and 8 bases from J, the gap between germline ends came to 6 bases. Germline V CDR1 and CDR2: SGHAT, FQNNGV. This CDR3 comprises 12 residues. The CDR3 DNA follows: TGTGCCAGCAGCTTAGGGGTCGATGAGCAGTTCTTC. As protein: CASSLGVDEQFF.

The chain carries TRBV7-9 and TRBJ1-1, with D possibly being TRBD1 (5 bases). Per the germline V gene, CDR1 is SEHNR and CDR2 is FQNEAQ (reference sequence). The V end lost 0 bases, the J end lost 0 bases, and 17 bases lay between the germline ends. This CDR3 comprises 18 residues. The CDR3 bases are TGTGCCAGCAGCTTAGCGGCCGCCTGGGGCGCCATGAACACTGAAGCTTTCTTT. Its protein product is CASSLAAAWGAMNTEAFF.

The rearrangement uses TRBV7-9 and TRBJ2-3; D remains unclear. Per germline, CDR1 SEHNR and CDR2 FQNEAQ (reference sequence). V lost 3 bases and J lost 0, with 7 bases in between. This CDR3 has 14 amino acids. CDR3 protein: CASSFRASTDTQYF. The DNA of the CDR3 is TGTGCCAGCAGCTTCCGAGCTAGCACAGATACGCAGTATTTT.

The chain carries TRBV7-2 and TRBJ2-5, with 10 positions matching TRBD2. V was clipped by 6 bases and J by 2 bases; unmatched bases: 12. CDR1 SGHTA and CDR2 FQGNSA come from the germline V gene. The CDR3 contains 17 residues. Written as DNA, the CDR3 is TGTGCCAGCAGAGGAGTCTGGCCTAGCGGGAGTCAAGAGACCCAGTACTTC. Translated: CASRGVWPSGSQETQYF.

V gene TRBV27 combines with J gene TRBJ2-1; TRBD2 might be the D (6 bases). The CDR3 runs 15 residues. Per the germline V gene, CDR1 is MNHEY and CDR2 is SMNVEV (reference sequence). V lost 3 bases and J 4 bases, leaving 13 bases between the germline ends. CDR3 DNA: TGTGCCAGCAGTTTGGGGGGAGCACGATACAATGAGCAGTTCTTC. This encodes CASSLGGARYNEQFF.

This clone showed up just once. The chain uses TRBV11-2 and TRBJ2-4, with 11 bases that match TRBD1. V was pared by 3 bases and J by 6 bases, with 4 bases of the junction left unmatched. Germline V gives CDR1 SGHAT, CDR2 FQNNGV. This CDR3 has 15 amino acids. CDR3 amino acids: CASSFSGTGGNIQYF. The CDR3 region has the DNA TGTGCCAGCAGCTTTAGCGGGACAGGGGGAAACATTCAGTACTTC.

This chain joins TRBV23-1 and TRBJ2-7, with 8 bases fitting TRBD1. TRBV23-1 falls under the ORF class, with uncertain function. V shed 6 bases, J shed 6 bases, and the junction held 22 bases outside the gene matches. The CDR3 is 18 amino acids. CDR3 sequence: CASSQFSVPFGQGCEQYF. Here the CDR3 DNA reads TGCGCCAGCAGCCAGTTCTCCGTCCCTTTTGGACAGGGCTGCGAGCAGTACTTC.

This sequence joins TRBV19 and TRBJ1-6; D remains ambiguous. CDR3 length: 13 residues. Per the germline V gene, CDR1 is LNHDA and CDR2 is SQIVND (reference sequence). Trimming left V 8 bases short and J 4 bases short, with 9 bases between. CDR3 coding DNA: TGTGCCAGTGGGGATAAATATAATTCACCCCTCCACTTT. As protein: CASGDKYNSPLHF.

V is TRBV19 and J is TRBJ2-7; possibly TRBD1 for D (5 bases). CDR1 is LNHDA, CDR2 SQIVND, per germline (reference sequence). The CDR3 sequence is 14 residues long. Trimming pared 7 bases from V and 6 bases from J, leaving 19 bases between. CDR3 in amino acids: CASISGQGLSEQYF. The CDR3 region has the DNA TGTGCCAGTATTTCCGGGCAGGGTTTGAGCGAGCAGTACTTC.

J is TRBJ2-2 and V is TRBV2; D is perhaps TRBD2 (5 bases). Between the trimmed V and J ends, which lost 6 bases and 2 bases, there was a span of 16 bases. This CDR3 is built from 16 residues. CDR1 SNHLY and CDR2 FYNNEI come from the germline V gene. In DNA, the CDR3 is TGTGCCAGCAGCATTGAGGGAACAACCAACACCGGGGAGCTGTTTTTT. It translates to CASSIEGTTNTGELFF.

The V and J genes are TRBV4-1 and TRBJ2-1; D remains ambiguous. Trimming removed 1 base from V and 2 bases from J, with 18 bases in between. Germline V gives CDR1 MGHRA, CDR2 YSYEKL. This CDR3 region has 18 residues. The DNA for the CDR3 is TGCGCCAGCAGCCAAGGTAGTCCTACGGCGGTCCCCTACAATGAGCAGTTCTTC. This translates into CASSQGSPTAVPYNEQFF.

The V gene is TRBV7-2, the J gene TRBJ1-4; D unclear. The CDR3 consists of 17 residues. Germline CDR1 SGHTA, CDR2 FQGNSA. V lost 3 bases to trimming and J lost 3 bases, with 17 bases between them. Written as DNA, the CDR3 is TGTGCCAGCAGCTTCTACTCGGCCGGTTCGGCTAATGAAAAACTGTTTTTT. Translating it yields CASSFYSAGSANEKLFF.